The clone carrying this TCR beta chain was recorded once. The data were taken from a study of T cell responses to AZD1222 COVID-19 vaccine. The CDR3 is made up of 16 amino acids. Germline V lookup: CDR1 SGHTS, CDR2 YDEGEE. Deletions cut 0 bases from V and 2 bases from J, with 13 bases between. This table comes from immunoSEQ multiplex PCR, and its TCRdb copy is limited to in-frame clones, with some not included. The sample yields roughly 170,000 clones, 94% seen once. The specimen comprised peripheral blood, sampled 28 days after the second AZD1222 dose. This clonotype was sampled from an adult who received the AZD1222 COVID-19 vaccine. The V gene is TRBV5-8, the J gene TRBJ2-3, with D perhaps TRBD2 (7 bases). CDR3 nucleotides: TGTGCCAGCAGCTTGGAGGCGGGGGCCCTCACAGATACGCAGTATTTT. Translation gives CASSLEAGALTDTQYF.